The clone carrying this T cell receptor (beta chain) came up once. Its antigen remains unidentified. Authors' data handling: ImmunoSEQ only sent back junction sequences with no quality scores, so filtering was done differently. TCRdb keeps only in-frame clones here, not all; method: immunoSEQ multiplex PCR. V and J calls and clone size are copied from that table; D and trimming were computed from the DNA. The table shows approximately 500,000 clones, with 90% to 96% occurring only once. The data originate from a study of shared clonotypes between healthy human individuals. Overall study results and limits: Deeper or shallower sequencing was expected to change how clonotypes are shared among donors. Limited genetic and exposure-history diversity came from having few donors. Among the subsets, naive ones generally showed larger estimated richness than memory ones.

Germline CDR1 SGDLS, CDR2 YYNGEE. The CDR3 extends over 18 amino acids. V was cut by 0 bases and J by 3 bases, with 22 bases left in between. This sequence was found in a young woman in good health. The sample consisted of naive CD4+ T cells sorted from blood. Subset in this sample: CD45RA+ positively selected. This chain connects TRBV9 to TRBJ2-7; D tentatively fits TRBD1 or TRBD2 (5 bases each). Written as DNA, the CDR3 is TGTGCCAGCAGCGTAGAAAACAGGAGGTACTTGCAACACTACGAGCAGTACTTC. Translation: CASSVENRRYLQHYEQYF.